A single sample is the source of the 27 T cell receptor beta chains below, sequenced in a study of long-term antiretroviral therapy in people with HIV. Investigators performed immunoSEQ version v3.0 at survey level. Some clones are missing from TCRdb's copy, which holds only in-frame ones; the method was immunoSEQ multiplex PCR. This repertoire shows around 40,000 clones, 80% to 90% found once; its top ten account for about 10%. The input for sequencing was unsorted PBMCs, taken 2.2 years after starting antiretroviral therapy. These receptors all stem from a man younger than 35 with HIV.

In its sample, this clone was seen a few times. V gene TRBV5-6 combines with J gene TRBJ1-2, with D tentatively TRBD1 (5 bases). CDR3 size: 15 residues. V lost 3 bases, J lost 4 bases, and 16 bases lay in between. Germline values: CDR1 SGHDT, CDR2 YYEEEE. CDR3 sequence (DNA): TGTGCCAGCAGCTCCGGGACCTACGGGGGCTATGGCTACACCTTC. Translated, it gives CASSSGTYGGYGYTF.

The CDR3 reads CASSQNPQKVTGNTIYF. CDR3 in DNA: TGTGCCAGCAGCCAGAACCCCCAGAAGGTTACTGGAAACACCATATATTTT. This chain connects TRBV11-2 to TRBJ1-3; D is ambiguous. V was cut by 5 bases and J by 2 bases, with 19 bases left in between. The CDR3 extends over 17 amino acids. CDR1 SGHAT and CDR2 FQNNGV come from the germline V gene.

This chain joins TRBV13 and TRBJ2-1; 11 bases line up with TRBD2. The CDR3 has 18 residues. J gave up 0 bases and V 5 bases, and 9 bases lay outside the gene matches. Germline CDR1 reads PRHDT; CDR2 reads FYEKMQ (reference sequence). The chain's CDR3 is CASSPDPSGGPSYNEQFF. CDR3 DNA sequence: TGTGCCAGCAGCCCAGATCCTAGCGGGGGGCCCTCCTACAATGAGCAGTTCTTC.

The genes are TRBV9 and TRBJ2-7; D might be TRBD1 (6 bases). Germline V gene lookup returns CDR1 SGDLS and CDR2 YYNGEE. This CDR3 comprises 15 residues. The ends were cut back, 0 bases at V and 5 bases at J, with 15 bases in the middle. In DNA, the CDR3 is TGTGCCAGCAGCGTAGCCCCCACAGGGAGTCACGAGCAGTACTTC. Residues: CASSVAPTGSHEQYF.

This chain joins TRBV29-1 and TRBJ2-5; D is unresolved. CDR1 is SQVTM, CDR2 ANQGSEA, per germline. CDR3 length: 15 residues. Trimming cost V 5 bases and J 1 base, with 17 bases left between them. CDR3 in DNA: TGCAGCGTTCTCCTTTTTTATGGGCTCCAAGAGACCCAGTACTTC. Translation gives CSVLLFYGLQETQYF.

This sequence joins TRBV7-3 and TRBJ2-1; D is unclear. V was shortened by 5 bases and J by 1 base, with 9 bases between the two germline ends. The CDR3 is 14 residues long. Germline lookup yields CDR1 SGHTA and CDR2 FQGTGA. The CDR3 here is CASSRLGSYNEQFF. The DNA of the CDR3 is TGTGCCAGCAGCCGTTTGGGGTCCTACAATGAGCAGTTCTTC.

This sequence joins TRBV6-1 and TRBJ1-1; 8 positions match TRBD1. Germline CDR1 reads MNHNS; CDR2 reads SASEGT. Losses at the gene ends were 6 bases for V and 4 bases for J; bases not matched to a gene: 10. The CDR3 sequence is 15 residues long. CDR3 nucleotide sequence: TGTGCCAGCAGCCTGATGCAGGGGGCGCCCACTGAAGCTTTCTTT. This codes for CASSLMQGAPTEAFF.

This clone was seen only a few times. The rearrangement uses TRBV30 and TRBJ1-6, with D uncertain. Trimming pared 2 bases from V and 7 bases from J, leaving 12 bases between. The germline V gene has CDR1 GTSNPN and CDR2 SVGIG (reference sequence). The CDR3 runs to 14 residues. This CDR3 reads CAWSPGILNSPLHF. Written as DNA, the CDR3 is TGTGCCTGGAGTCCCGGGATCCTAAATTCACCCCTCCACTTT.

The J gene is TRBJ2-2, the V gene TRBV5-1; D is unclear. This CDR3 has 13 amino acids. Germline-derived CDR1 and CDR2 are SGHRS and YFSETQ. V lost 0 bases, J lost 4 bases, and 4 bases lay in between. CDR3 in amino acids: CASSLEATGELFF. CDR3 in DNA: TGCGCCAGCAGCTTGGAGGCCACCGGGGAGCTGTTTTTT.

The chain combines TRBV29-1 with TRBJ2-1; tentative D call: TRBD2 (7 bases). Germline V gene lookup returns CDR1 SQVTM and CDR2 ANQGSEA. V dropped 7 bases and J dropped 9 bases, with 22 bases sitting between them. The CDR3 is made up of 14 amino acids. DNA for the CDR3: TGCAGCGCTGTAAACCTAGGGGGGGGAATTGAGCAGTTCTTC. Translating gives CSAVNLGGGIEQFF.

The DNA for the CDR3 is TGTGCCAGCAGCCCCCCGGGGGCCATGAACACTGAAGCTTTCTTT. Protein product: CASSPPGAMNTEAFF. The V and J genes are TRBV7-3 and TRBJ1-1, with D tentatively TRBD1 (6 bases). Trimming took 5 bases from V and 0 from J, leaving 13 bases between them. The CDR3 runs 15 residues. Per the germline V gene, CDR1 is SGHTA and CDR2 is FQGTGA.

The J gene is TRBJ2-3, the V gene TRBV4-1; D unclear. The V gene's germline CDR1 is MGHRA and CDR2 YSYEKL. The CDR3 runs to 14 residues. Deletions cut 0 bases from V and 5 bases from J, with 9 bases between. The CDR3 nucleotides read TGCGCCAGCAGCCAAGATACTCGGGTAGATACGCAGTATTTT. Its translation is CASSQDTRVDTQYF.

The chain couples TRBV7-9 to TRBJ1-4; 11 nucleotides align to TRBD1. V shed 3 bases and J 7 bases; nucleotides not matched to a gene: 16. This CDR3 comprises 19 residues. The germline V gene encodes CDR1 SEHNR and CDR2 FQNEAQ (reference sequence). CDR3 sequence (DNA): TGTGCCAGCAGCTTCAAAAGGACAGGGGGCGTTGTTAGTGGTGAAAAACTGTTTTTT. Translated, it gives CASSFKRTGGVVSGEKLFF.

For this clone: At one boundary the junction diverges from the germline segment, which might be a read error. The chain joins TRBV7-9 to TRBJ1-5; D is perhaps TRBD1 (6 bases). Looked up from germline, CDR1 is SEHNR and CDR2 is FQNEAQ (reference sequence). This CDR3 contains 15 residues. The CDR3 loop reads CASSSQTGLGVRKDF. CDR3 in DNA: TGTGCCAGCAGCTCCCAAACAGGGTTGGGGGTAAGAAAGGATTTT.

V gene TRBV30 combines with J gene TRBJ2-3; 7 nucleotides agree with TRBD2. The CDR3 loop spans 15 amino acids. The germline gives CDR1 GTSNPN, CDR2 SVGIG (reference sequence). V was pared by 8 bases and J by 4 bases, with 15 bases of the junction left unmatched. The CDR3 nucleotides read TGTGCCAGCGCGGGGGTCCCCCGAGGGGCAGATACGCAGTATTTT. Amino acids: CASAGVPRGADTQYF.

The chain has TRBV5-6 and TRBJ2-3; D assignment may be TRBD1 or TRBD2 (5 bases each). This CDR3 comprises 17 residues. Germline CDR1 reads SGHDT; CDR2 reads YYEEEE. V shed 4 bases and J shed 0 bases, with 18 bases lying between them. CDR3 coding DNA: TGTGCCAGCAGCCGGTGGTCGGGGCTGACTAGCACAGATACGCAGTATTTT. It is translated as CASSRWSGLTSTDTQYF.

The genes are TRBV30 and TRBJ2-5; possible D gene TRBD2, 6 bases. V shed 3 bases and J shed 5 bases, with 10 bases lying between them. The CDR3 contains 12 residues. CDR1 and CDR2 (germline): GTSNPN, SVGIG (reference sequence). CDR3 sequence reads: CAWSTGRETQYF. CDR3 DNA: TGTGCCTGGAGCACGGGGAGGGAGACCCAGTACTTC.

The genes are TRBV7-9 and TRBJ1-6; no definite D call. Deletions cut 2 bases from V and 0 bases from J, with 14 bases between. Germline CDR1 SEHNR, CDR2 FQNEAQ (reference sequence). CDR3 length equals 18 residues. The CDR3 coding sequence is TGTGCCAGCAGCTTAAACAGAGACCATAGCTCCTATAATTCACCCCTCCACTTT. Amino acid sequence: CASSLNRDHSSYNSPLHF. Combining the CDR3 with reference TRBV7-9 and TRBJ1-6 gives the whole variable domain DTGVSQNPRHKITKRGQNVTFRCDPISEHNRLYWYRQTLGQGPEFLTYFQNEAQLEKSRLLSDRFSAERPKGSFSTLEIQRTEQGDSAMYLCASSLNRDHSSYNSPLHFGNGTRLTVT.

CDR3 bases: TGTGCCAGCAGGCCCTCTGGGGGTGGGACTGAAGCTTTCTTT. Its translation: CASRPSGGGTEAFF. V gene TRBV27 combines with J gene TRBJ1-1; possibly TRBD1 for D (5 bases). Germline CDR1 reads MNHEY; CDR2 reads SMNVEV (reference sequence). Trimming removed 6 bases at V and 5 bases at J, with 16 bases between. CDR3 length equals 14 residues.

The CDR3 region is CASSPGDRTNPGQFF. In DNA form, the CDR3 reads TGCGCCAGCAGTCCCGGGGACCGGACGAATCCGGGGCAGTTCTTC. This chain uses TRBV10-1 with TRBJ2-1; D may correspond to TRBD1 or TRBD2 (5 bases each). V lost 5 bases, J lost 12 bases, and 23 bases lay in between. CDR3 length: 15 residues. The germline gives CDR1 WNHNN, CDR2 SYGVQD (reference sequence).

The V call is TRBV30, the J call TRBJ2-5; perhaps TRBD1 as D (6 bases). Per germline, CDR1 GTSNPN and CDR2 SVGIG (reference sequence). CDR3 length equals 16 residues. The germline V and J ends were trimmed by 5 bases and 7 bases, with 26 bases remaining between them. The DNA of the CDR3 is TGTGCCTGGGGACCGACATTACAGGGACGCACGGGGACCCAGTACTTC. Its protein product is CAWGPTLQGRTGTQYF.

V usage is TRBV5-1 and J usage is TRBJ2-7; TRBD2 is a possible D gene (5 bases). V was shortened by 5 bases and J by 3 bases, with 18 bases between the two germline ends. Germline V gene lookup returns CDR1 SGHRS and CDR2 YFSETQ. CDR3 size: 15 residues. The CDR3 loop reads CASSEVRGSGYEQYF. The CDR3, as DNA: TGCGCCAGCAGTGAGGTACGAGGGTCGGGCTACGAGCAGTACTTC.

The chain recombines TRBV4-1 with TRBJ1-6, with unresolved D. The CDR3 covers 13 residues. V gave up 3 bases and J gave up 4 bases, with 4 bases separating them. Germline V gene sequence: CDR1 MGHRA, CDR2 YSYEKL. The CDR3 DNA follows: TGCGCCAGCAGCCAGCCGTATAATTCACCCCTCCACTTT. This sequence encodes CASSQPYNSPLHF.

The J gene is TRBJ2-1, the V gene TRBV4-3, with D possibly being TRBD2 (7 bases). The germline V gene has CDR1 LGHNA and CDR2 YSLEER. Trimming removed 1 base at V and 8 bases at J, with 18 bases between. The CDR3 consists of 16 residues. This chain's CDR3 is CASSQVLGGGGDEQFF. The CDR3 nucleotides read TGCGCCAGCAGCCAAGTCCTCGGCGGGGGCGGCGATGAGCAGTTCTTC.

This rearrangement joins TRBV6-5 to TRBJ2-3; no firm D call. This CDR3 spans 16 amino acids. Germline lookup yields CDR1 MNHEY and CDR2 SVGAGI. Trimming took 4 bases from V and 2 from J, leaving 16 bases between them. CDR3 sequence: CASSSAGLVPTDTQYF. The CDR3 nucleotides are TGTGCCAGCAGTTCCGCTGGCTTAGTACCCACAGATACGCAGTATTTT.

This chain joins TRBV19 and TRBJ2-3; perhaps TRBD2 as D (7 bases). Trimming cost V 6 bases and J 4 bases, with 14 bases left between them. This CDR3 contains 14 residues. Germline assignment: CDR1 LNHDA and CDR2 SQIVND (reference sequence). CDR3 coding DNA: TGTGCCAGTAGAGTGGGAGGGGGTCCAGATACGCAGTATTTT. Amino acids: CASRVGGGPDTQYF.

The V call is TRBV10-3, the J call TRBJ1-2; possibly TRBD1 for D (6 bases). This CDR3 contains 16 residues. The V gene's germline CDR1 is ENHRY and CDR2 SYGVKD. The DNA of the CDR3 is TGTGCTACCGGGGGGGCAGCCTCACTTTCTAACTATGGCTACACCTTC. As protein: CATGGAASLSNYGYTF.